This TCR beta chain comes out of a study of T cell repertoires in cytomegalovirus infection. At the level of the study: It can be stated that public TCR beta signatures indicated CMV infection as well as a matching HLA type. Study results and caveats: What dominated the ex vivo response were HLA-C-restricted CMV-specific TCR beta clonotypes. Summed frequency of shared TCR beta families picked out CMV carriers who also had the relevant HLA.

Each CDR3 protein gets one entry after TCRdb re-called the reads with MiXCR. Here the sample spans approximately 770,000 distinct CDR3 sequences, roughly 28% being singletons. To note about this clonotype: Its antigen is still unknown.

This sample comprised cultured CD8+ T cells from PBMCs, obtained from culture after CMV antigen stimulation. This clonotype was obtained from a human donor in good health (CMV status not recorded). Some clones in this sample may be carry-over from other donors' samples.

The chain's CDR3 is CASSYSKHPVPGGETDTQYF. CDR3 bases: TGTGCCAGCAGTTACTCGAAACATCCGGTCCCCGGCGGGGAGACAGATACGCAGTATTTT. The chain couples TRBV6-5 to TRBJ2-3, with D possibly matching TRBD2 (6 bases). V shed 0 bases and J shed 3 bases, with 25 bases lying between them. This CDR3 is 20 amino acids long. Germline V CDR1 and CDR2: MNHEY, SVGAGI.